These 4 T cell receptor beta chains came from one sample sequenced in a study of spatial heterogeneity in lung cancer. The sample's time point: sample taken at primary tumor resection. TCRdb re-called the 5' RACE reads through MiXCR, storing one row per CDR3 protein. The sample records 11,000 or so distinct CDR3 sequences, less than 4.5% being singletons. Source: PBMCs, taken at surgery. The source is a female donor with early-stage non-small cell lung cancer.

This clonotype was seen many times. The rearrangement joins TRBV7-2 to TRBJ1-2; 10 bases map to TRBD1. V shed 3 bases, J shed 5 bases, and the junction held 6 bases outside the gene matches. The V gene's germline CDR1 is SGHTA and CDR2 FQGNSA. CDR3 length: 15 amino acids. This CDR3 reads CASSLGQGKGYGYTF. The CDR3 DNA is TGTGCCAGCAGCTTGGGACAGGGGAAAGGGTATGGCTACACCTTC.

In its sample, this clonotype was seen a few times. The V and J genes are TRBV25-1 and TRBJ2-7, with 7 bases fitting TRBD2. The CDR3 loop spans 14 amino acids. With V trimmed by 5 bases and J by 2 bases, 6 bases remained unmatched. Germline-derived CDR1 and CDR2 are MGHDK and SYGVNS. The CDR3 nucleotides are TGTGCCAGCAGTAGGGAGGCGGGAGCCTACGAGCAGTACTTC. Translated, it gives CASSREAGAYEQYF.

The chain recombines TRBV19 with TRBJ2-1; weak D call: TRBD1 (5 bases). Trimming pared 1 base from V and 4 bases from J, leaving 14 bases between. The CDR3 extends over 16 amino acids. The germline V gene encodes CDR1 LNHDA and CDR2 SQIVND (reference sequence). The CDR3 DNA reads TGTGCCAGTAGTATAGGCGCAGGGAAGGGGTACAATGAGCAGTTCTTC. Its translation is CASSIGAGKGYNEQFF. Full variable domain (rest looked up from reference TRBV19 and TRBJ2-1): DGGITQSPKYLFRKEGQNVTLSCEQNLNHDAMYWYRQDPGQGLRLIYYSQIVNDFQKGDIAEGYSVSREKKESFPLTVTSAQKNPTAFYLCASSIGAGKGYNEQFFGPGTRLTVL.

By proportion, this clonotype is medium-sized. The chain employs TRBV28 and TRBJ1-2; maybe TRBD1 (6 bases). V lost 3 bases to trimming and J lost 1 base, with 18 bases between them. Looked up from germline, CDR1 is MDHEN and CDR2 is SYDVKM. The CDR3 loop spans 17 amino acids. CDR3 sequence reads: CASSFLNRVRDNYGYTF. The DNA of the CDR3 is TGTGCCAGCAGTTTTTTGAACAGGGTGAGGGATAACTATGGCTACACCTTC.